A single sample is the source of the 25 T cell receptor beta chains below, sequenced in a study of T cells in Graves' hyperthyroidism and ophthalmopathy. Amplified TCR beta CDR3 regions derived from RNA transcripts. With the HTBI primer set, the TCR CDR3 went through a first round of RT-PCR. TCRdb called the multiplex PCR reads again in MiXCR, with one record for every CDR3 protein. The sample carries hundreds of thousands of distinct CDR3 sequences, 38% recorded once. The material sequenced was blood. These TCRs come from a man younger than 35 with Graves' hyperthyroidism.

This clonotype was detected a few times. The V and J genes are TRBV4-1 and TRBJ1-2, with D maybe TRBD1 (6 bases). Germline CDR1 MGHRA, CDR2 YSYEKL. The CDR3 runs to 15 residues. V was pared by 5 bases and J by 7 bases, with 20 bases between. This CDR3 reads CASSSVPQGIGGYTF. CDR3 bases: TGCGCCAGCAGCTCAGTGCCGCAGGGGATCGGTGGCTACACCTTC.

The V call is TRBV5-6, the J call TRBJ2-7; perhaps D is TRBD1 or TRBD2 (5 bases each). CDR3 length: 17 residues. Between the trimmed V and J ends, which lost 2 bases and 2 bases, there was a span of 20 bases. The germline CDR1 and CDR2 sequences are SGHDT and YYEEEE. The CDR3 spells CASSLHSGTGFPYEQYF. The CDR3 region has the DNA TGTGCCAGCAGCTTACATTCGGGGACGGGATTCCCCTACGAGCAGTACTTC.

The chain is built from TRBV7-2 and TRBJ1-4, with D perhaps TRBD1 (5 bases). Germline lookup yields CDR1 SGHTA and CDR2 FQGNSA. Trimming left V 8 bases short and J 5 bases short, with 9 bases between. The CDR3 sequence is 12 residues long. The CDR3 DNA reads TGTGCCAGCGGGCAGGGAAATGAAAAACTGTTTTTT. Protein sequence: CASGQGNEKLFF. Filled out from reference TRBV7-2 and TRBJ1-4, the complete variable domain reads GAGVSQSPSNKVTEKGKDVELRCDPISGHTALYWYRQSLGQGLEFLIYFQGNSAPDKSGLPSDRFSAERTGGSVSTLTIQRTQQEDSAVYLCASGQGNEKLFFGSGTQLSVL.

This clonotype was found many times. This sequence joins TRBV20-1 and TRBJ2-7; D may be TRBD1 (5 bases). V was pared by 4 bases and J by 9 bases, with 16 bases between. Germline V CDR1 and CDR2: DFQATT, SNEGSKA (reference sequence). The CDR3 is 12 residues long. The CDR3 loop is CSATDSFKGQYF. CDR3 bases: TGCAGTGCTACCGACAGCTTTAAGGGGCAGTACTTC.

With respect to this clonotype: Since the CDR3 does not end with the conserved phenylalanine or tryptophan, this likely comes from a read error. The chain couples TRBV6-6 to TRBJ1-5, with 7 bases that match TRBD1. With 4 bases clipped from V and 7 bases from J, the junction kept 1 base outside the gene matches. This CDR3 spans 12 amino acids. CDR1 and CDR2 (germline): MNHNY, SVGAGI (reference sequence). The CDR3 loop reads CASSLQGQPQHL. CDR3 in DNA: TGTGCCAGCAGTTTACAGGGGCAGCCCCAGCATCTT.

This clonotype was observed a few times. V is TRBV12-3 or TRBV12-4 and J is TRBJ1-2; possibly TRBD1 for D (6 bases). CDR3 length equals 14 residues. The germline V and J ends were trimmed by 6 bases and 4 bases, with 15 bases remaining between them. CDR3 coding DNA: TGTGCCAGCAGCCAAGATGACAGGCGCTATGGCTACACCTTC. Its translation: CASSQDDRRYGYTF.

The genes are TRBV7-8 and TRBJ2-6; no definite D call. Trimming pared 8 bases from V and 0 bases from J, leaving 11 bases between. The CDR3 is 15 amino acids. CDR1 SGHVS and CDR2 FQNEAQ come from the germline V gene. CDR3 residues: CASSRLGSGANVLTF. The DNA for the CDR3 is TGTGCCAGCTCACGGCTTGGCTCTGGGGCCAACGTCCTGACTTTC.

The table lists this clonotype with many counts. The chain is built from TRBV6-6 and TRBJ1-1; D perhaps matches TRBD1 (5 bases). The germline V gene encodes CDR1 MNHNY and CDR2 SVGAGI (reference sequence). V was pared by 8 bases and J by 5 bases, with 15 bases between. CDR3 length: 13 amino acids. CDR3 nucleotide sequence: TGTGCCAGCGTGGGACCACCCACGACTGAAGCTTTCTTT. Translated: CASVGPPTTEAFF.

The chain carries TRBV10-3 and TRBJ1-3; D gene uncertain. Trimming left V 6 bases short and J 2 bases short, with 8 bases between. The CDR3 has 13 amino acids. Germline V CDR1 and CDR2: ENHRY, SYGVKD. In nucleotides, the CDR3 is TGTGCCATCAGCAGCGGGCCTGGAAACACCATATATTTT. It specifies CAISSGPGNTIYF.

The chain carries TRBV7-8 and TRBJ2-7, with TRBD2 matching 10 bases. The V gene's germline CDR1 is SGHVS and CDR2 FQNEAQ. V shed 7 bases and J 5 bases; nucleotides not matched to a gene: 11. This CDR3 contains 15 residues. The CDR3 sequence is CASTPLTSGSHEQYF. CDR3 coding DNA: TGTGCCAGCACACCACTGACTAGCGGGTCCCACGAGCAGTACTTC.

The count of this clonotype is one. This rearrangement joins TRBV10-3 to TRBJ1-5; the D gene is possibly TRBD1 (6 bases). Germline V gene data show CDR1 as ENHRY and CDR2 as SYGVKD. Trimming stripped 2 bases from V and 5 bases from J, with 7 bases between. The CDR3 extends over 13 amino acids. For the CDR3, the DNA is TGTGCCATCAGTGAGGGGGGCTATCAGCCCCAGCATTTT. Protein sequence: CAISEGGYQPQHF.

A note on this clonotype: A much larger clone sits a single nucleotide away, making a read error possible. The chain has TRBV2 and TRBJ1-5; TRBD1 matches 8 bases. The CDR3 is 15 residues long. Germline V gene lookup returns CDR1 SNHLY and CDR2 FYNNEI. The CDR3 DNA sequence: TGTGTCAGCAGACCGACAGGGGATGGAAATCAGCCCCAGCATTTT. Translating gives CVSRPTGDGNQPQHF.

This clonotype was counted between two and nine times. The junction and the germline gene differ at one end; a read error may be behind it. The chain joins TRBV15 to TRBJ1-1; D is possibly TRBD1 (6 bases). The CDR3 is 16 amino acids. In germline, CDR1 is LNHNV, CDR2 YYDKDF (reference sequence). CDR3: CASSQVGSGANTEAFF. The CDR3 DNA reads TGTGCCAGCAGCCAAGTCGGGTCAGGGGCGAACACTGAAGCTTTCTTT.

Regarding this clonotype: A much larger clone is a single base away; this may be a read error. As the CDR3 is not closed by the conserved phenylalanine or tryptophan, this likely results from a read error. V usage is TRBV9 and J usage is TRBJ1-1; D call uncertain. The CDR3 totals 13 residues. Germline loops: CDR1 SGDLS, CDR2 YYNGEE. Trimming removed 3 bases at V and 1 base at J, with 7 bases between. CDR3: CASSARGNTEAFL. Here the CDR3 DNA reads TGTGCCAGCAGCGCGCGGGGGAACACTGAAGCTTTCCTT.

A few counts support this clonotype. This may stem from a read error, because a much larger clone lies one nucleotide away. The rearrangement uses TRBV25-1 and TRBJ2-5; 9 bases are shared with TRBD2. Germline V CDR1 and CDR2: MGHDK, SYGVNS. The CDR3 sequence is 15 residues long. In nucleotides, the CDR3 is TGTGCCAGCGATACCCTAGCGGGGCACCAAGGGACCCAGTACTTC. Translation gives CASDTLAGHQGTQYF.

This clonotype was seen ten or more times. The CDR3 DNA sequence: TGCGCCAGCAGTGGGCCGGGAGGCGACGAGCAGTACTTC. Protein sequence: CASSGPGGDEQYF. The rearrangement joins TRBV10-2 to TRBJ2-7; 7 nucleotides agree with TRBD2. The CDR3 sequence is 13 residues long. V lost 4 bases and J lost 5; bases outside the gene matches: 5. Germline V CDR1 and CDR2: WSHSY, SAAADI.

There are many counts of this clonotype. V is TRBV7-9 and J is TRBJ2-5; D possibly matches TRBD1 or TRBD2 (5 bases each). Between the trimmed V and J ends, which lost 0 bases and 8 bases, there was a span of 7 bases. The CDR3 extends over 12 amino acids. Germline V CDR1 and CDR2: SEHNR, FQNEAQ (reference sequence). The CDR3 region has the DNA TGTGCCAGCAGCTTAGCCGGGGCAACCCAGTACTTC. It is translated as CASSLAGATQYF.

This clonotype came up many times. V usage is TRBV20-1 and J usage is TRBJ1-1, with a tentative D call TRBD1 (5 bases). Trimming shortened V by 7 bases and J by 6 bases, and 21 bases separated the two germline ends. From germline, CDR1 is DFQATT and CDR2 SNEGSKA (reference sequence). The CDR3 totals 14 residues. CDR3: CSVIPGPRRAEAFF. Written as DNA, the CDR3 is TGCAGTGTTATACCGGGACCAAGGAGGGCTGAAGCTTTCTTT.

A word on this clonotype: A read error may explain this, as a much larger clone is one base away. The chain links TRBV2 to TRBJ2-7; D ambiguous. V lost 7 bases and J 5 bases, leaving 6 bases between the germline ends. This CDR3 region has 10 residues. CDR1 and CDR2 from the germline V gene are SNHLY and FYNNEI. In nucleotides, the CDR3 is TGTGCCAGCAAGGTTAACGAGCAGTACTTC. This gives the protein CASKVNEQYF. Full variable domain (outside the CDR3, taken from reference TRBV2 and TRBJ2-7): EPEVTQTPSHQVTQMGQEVILRCVPISNHLYFYWYRQILGQKVEFLVSFYNNEISEKSEIFDDQFSVERPDGSNFTLKIRSTKLEDSAMYFCASKVNEQYFGPGTRLTVT.

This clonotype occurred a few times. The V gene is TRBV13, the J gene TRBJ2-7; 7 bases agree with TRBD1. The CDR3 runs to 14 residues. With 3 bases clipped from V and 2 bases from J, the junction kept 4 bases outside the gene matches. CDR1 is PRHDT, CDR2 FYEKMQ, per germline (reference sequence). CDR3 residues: CASSFLGQPYEQYF. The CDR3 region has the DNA TGTGCCAGCAGCTTTCTGGGACAGCCCTACGAGCAGTACTTC.

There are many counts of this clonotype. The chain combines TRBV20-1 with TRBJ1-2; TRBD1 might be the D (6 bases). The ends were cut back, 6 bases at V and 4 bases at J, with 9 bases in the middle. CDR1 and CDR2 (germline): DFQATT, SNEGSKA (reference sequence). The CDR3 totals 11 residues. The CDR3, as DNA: TGCAGTGCCAGGGACATCTATGGCTACACCTTC. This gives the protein CSARDIYGYTF.

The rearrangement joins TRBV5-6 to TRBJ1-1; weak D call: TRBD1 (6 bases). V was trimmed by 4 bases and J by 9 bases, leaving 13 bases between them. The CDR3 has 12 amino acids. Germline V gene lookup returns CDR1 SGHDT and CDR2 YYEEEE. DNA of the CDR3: TGTGCCAGCAGCACGGACAGAGCTCAAGCTTTCTTT. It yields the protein CASSTDRAQAFF.

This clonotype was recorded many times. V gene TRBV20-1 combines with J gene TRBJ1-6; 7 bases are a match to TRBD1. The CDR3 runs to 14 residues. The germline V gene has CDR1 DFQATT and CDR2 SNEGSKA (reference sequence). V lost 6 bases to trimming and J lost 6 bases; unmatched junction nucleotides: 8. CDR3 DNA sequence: TGCAGTGCGAGGGACAGCAACTCTAATTCACCCCTCCACTTT. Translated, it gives CSARDSNSNSPLHF.

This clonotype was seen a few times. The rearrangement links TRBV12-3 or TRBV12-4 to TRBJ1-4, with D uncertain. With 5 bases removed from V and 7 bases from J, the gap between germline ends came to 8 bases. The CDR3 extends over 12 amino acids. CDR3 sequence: CASSGPSEKLFF. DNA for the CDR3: TGTGCCAGCAGTGGGCCATCTGAAAAACTGTTTTTT.

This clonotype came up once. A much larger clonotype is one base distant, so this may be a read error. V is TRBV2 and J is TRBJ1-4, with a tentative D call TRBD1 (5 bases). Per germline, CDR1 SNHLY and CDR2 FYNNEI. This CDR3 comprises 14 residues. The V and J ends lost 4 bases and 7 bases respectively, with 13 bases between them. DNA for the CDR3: TGTGCCAGCAGTGGCGGCGGGACGCTTGAAAAACTGTTTTTT. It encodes CASSGGGTLEKLFF.